One and the same sample provided the 27 T cell receptor beta chains below, sequenced in a study of T cell responses to AZD1222 COVID-19 vaccine. Clones were sequenced by immunoSEQ multiplex PCR, and TCRdb holds only the in-frame ones, with some missing. The sample includes some 140,000 clones, about 91% seen only once; the top ten take 1.5% to 2%. This material consisted of peripheral blood, taken on day 0 of AZD1222 vaccination. The origin of the receptors is an adult in good health.

The rearrangement joins TRBV2 to TRBJ1-5; 7 positions agree with TRBD1. The length of the CDR3 is 16 residues. With V trimmed by 7 bases and J by 1 base, 10 bases remained unmatched. CDR1 SNHLY and CDR2 FYNNEI come from the germline V gene. This CDR3 is CASTTDRMRSNQPQHF. In DNA, the CDR3 is TGTGCCAGCACCACGGACAGGATGAGGAGCAATCAGCCCCAGCATTTT.

This clone was detected only once. The chain combines TRBV5-1 with TRBJ1-6, with unresolved D. V lost 1 base and J lost 6, with 14 bases in between. CDR1 is SGHRS and CDR2 is YFSETQ in the germline V gene. CDR3 length: 16 amino acids. CDR3 sequence reads: CASSLTSFTSNSPLHF. CDR3 DNA: TGCGCCAGCAGCTTGACCAGCTTTACGTCTAATTCACCCCTCCACTTT.

The rearrangement uses TRBV12-3 or TRBV12-4 and TRBJ1-3; D is unclear. This CDR3 region has 12 residues. The DNA of the CDR3 is TGTGTCATCGTCAGCTCTGGAAACACCATATATTTT. Protein product: CVIVSSGNTIYF.

J is TRBJ2-5 and V is TRBV7-2, with D maybe TRBD1 (6 bases). Germline CDR1 SGHTA, CDR2 FQGNSA. The CDR3 is made up of 13 amino acids. Trimming removed 4 bases at V and 3 bases at J, with 9 bases between. CDR3 amino acids: CASSSDRKETQYF. The CDR3 nucleotides read TGTGCCAGCAGCTCGGACAGAAAAGAGACCCAGTACTTC.

CDR3 residues: CASSFRGLGEKLFF. CDR3 nucleotides: TGTGCCAGCAGCTTCAGGGGGCTTGGAGAAAAACTGTTTTTT. This sequence joins TRBV5-4 and TRBJ1-4; 8 bases are shared with TRBD1. Germline-derived CDR1 and CDR2 are SGHNT and YYREEE (reference sequence). Trimming removed 2 bases from V and 8 bases from J; junction bases left unmatched: 5. The CDR3 consists of 14 residues.

The gene calls are TRBV27 and TRBJ1-1, with TRBD1 identical over 8 bases. The CDR3 has 16 amino acids. CDR1 is MNHEY, CDR2 SMNVEV, per germline (reference sequence). Germline trimming cut 6 bases from V and 2 bases from J; bases unmatched to any gene: 11. CDR3 bases: TGTGCCAGCAGCCGAACCAGGGGGCTGGGAAACACTGAAGCTTTCTTT. Its protein product is CASSRTRGLGNTEAFF.

The rearrangement uses TRBV18 and TRBJ2-1; D possibly corresponds to TRBD1 (6 bases). CDR1 is KGHSH and CDR2 is LQKENI in the germline V gene. The CDR3 has 15 residues. Trimming took 8 bases from V and 2 from J, leaving 16 bases between them. This chain's CDR3 is CASALARGTYNEQFF. CDR3 DNA sequence: TGTGCCAGCGCGTTAGCCAGGGGAACCTACAATGAGCAGTTCTTC.

The chain couples TRBV27 to TRBJ1-1; possible D gene TRBD1, 5 bases. The CDR3 loop spans 14 amino acids. Between the trimmed V and J ends, which lost 4 bases and 10 bases, there was a span of 19 bases. CDR1 and CDR2 (germline): MNHEY, SMNVEV (reference sequence). The DNA of the CDR3 is TGTGCCAGCAGTTGGGTCCCGGGACGGCTAGGAGCTTTCTTT. Translation: CASSWVPGRLGAFF.

CDR3 DNA: TGTGCCAGCTCACCGGGCGGGACAGGGGCCTACGAGCAGTACTTC. This codes for CASSPGGTGAYEQYF. This chain joins TRBV18 and TRBJ2-7; 10 bases fit TRBD1. Trimming removed 3 bases from V and 2 bases from J; junction bases left unmatched: 4. This CDR3 is 15 amino acids long. Germline lookup yields CDR1 KGHSH and CDR2 LQKENI.

A single count supports this clone. The CDR3 loop is CASSPGQTTDTQYF. CDR3 coding DNA: TGTGCCAGCAGCCCCGGACAGACCACAGATACGCAGTATTTT. The V call is TRBV6-2 or TRBV6-3, the J call TRBJ2-3; D possibly corresponds to TRBD1 (6 bases). CDR1 is MNHEY and CDR2 is SVGEGT in the germline V gene. This CDR3 has 14 residues. Trimming removed 6 bases from V and 2 bases from J, with 12 bases in between.

The genes are TRBV7-2 and TRBJ1-5; TRBD1 aligns across 7 bases. The V gene's germline CDR1 is SGHTA and CDR2 FQGNSA. The CDR3 runs to 13 residues. Germline trimming cut 1 base from V and 9 bases from J; bases unmatched to any gene: 3. DNA of the CDR3: TGTGCCAGCAGCTTAGACAGGACAGGGCCCCAGCATTTT. It is translated as CASSLDRTGPQHF.

The chain recombines TRBV7-9 with TRBJ2-7; TRBD1 or TRBD2 may be the D gene (6 bases each). The CDR3 totals 15 residues. Germline loops: CDR1 SEHNR, CDR2 FQNEAQ (reference sequence). The CDR3 coding sequence is TGTGCTAGCGGTAGCCGGGCCAGGGGTTCCTACGAGCAGTACTTC. Encoded protein: CASGSRARGSYEQYF.

The rearrangement uses TRBV11-2 and TRBJ2-7; no reliable D call. V dropped 7 bases and J dropped 1 base, with 11 bases sitting between them. Germline V lookup: CDR1 SGHAT, CDR2 FQNNGV. The length of the CDR3 is 13 residues. For the CDR3, the DNA is TGTGCCAGCATAGGGTCAGGTTCCTACGAGCAGTACTTC. Translation: CASIGSGSYEQYF.

The rearrangement links TRBV7-9 to TRBJ1-1; 11 positions agree with TRBD1. J was trimmed by 0 bases and V by 5 bases; bases with no gene match: 5. Germline assignment: CDR1 SEHNR and CDR2 FQNEAQ (reference sequence). This CDR3 is built from 16 residues. The CDR3 DNA sequence: TGTGCCAGCAGCCCGACGGACAGGGGGCTGAACACTGAAGCTTTCTTT. This encodes CASSPTDRGLNTEAFF.

This chain uses TRBV19 with TRBJ2-7, with TRBD1 matching 7 bases. CDR3 length: 14 residues. V was clipped by 4 bases and J by 0 bases; unmatched bases: 3. The germline gives CDR1 LNHDA, CDR2 SQIVND (reference sequence). CDR3 sequence (DNA): TGTGCCAGTAGTACCCGACAGGGCTCCTACGAGCAGTACTTC. Protein product: CASSTRQGSYEQYF.

The chain carries TRBV30 and TRBJ1-5, with D tentatively TRBD1 (6 bases). This CDR3 is built from 13 residues. V lost 5 bases and J lost 4, with 12 bases in between. Germline values: CDR1 GTSNPN, CDR2 SVGIG (reference sequence). For the CDR3, the DNA is TGTGCCTGGGCCCTACAGGGAAATCAGCCCCAGCATTTT. Translating it yields CAWALQGNQPQHF.

This clone was picked up one time. The chain carries TRBV24-1 and TRBJ2-1, with 8 positions matching TRBD1. CDR1 is KGHDR, CDR2 SFDVKD, per germline. CDR3 length: 15 amino acids. V lost 4 bases to trimming and J lost 2 bases; unmatched junction nucleotides: 3. For the CDR3, the DNA is TGTGCCACCAGTGACCCGGGACAGGCCTACAATGAGCAGTTCTTC. As protein: CATSDPGQAYNEQFF.

This chain uses TRBV7-2 with TRBJ2-1; the match to TRBD1 covers 7 bases. Trimming took 3 bases from V and 7 from J; bases not matched to a gene: 9. The CDR3 runs 15 residues. Germline CDR1 reads SGHTA; CDR2 reads FQGNSA. CDR3 in DNA: TGTGCCAGCAGCTTTTTAGGGCTGACAGGGAATGAGCAGTTCTTC. Residues: CASSFLGLTGNEQFF.

The sample holds one count of this clone. The rearrangement uses TRBV19 and TRBJ2-3, with D perhaps matching TRBD1 or TRBD2 (5 bases each). The CDR3 runs 16 residues. Trimming cost V 3 bases and J 4 bases, with 17 bases left between them. The germline V gene has CDR1 LNHDA and CDR2 SQIVND (reference sequence). CDR3 sequence (DNA): TGTGCCAGTAGTATGGGGCCGTCCTTACTAGCAGATACGCAGTATTTT. Translated, it gives CASSMGPSLLADTQYF.

V is TRBV6-6 and J is TRBJ1-1; the match to TRBD1 covers 9 bases. The CDR3 sequence is 16 residues long. The V and J ends lost 6 bases and 5 bases, in that order; junction bases with no gene match: 13. Germline CDR1 MNHNY, CDR2 SVGAGI (reference sequence). The CDR3, as DNA: TGTGCCAGCAGCCCTCTTGGGACAGGGTATAGTACTGAAGCTTTCTTT. It specifies CASSPLGTGYSTEAFF.

This chain joins TRBV15 and TRBJ1-4; D unclear. The CDR3 has 17 residues. The V gene lost 1 base and the J gene lost 3 bases, with 15 bases spanning the gap. CDR1 is LNHNV and CDR2 is YYDKDF in the germline V gene (reference sequence). CDR3 bases: TGTGCCACCAGCAGAGCTAACACCGGTTGGGCTAATGAAAAACTGTTTTTT. Protein product: CATSRANTGWANEKLFF. Full variable domain (outside the CDR3, taken from reference TRBV15 and TRBJ1-4): DAMVIQNPRYQVTQFGKPVTLSCSQTLNHNVMYWYQQKSSQAPKLLFHYYDKDFNNEADTPDNFQSRRPNTSFCFLDIRSPGLGDTAMYLCATSRANTGWANEKLFFGSGTQLSVL.

The chain combines TRBV18 with TRBJ2-2; TRBD1 is a possible D gene (5 bases). With 3 bases removed from V and 1 base from J, the gap between germline ends came to 9 bases. The CDR3 length is 15 residues. In germline, CDR1 is KGHSH, CDR2 LQKENI. The CDR3 sequence: CASSPLGLNTGELFF. In nucleotides, the CDR3 is TGTGCCAGCTCACCCCTGGGGCTGAACACCGGGGAGCTGTTTTTT.

The chain links TRBV3-1 (or the pseudogene TRBV3-2) to TRBJ1-2; D unclear. Trimming left V 0 bases short and J 4 bases short, with 18 bases between. The CDR3 runs to 17 residues. CDR1 is LGHDT, CDR2 YNNKEL, per germline (reference sequence). The CDR3 nucleotides are TGTGCCAGCAGCCAAGATGGTACGAGGGCAGGCTTCTATGGCTACACCTTC. It specifies CASSQDGTRAGFYGYTF.

This clone is a singleton in its sample. The V and J genes are TRBV10-3 and TRBJ2-7; D is possibly TRBD1 (5 bases). Germline loops: CDR1 ENHRY, CDR2 SYGVKD. Trimming stripped 10 bases from V and 1 base from J, with 17 bases between. This CDR3 has 14 amino acids. CDR3 sequence reads: CATRRQQQSYEQYF. CDR3 coding DNA: TGTGCCACCCGACGACAGCAACAGTCCTACGAGCAGTACTTC.

The J gene is TRBJ1-2, the V gene TRBV5-5; D unclear. V was shortened by 0 bases and J by 2 bases, with 8 bases between the two germline ends. The CDR3 is 14 residues long. Germline V gene sequence: CDR1 SGHKS, CDR2 YYEKEE (reference sequence). For the CDR3, the DNA is TGTGCCAGCAGCTTGGCGGGAGGGAACTATGGCTACACCTTC. It encodes CASSLAGGNYGYTF. The complete variable domain, with remaining parts taken from reference TRBV5-5 and TRBJ1-2, reads DAGVTQSPTHLIKTRGQQVTLRCSPISGHKSVSWYQQVLGQGPQFIFQYYEKEERGRGNFPDRFSARQFPNYSSELNVNALLLGDSALYLCASSLAGGNYGYTFGSGTRLTVV.

V is TRBV19 and J is TRBJ1-4, with a tentative D call TRBD1 (5 bases). The CDR3 is made up of 14 amino acids. V lost 6 bases and J lost 4, with 12 bases in between. The germline CDR1 and CDR2 sequences are LNHDA and SQIVND (reference sequence). This CDR3 reads CASSRLGGNEKLFF. Here the CDR3 DNA reads TGTGCCAGTAGCCGCCTTGGGGGTAATGAAAAACTGTTTTTT.

The chain has TRBV18 and TRBJ1-1; D gene unclear. Trimming shortened V by 6 bases and J by 2 bases, and 10 bases separated the two germline ends. The CDR3 loop spans 13 amino acids. Per germline, CDR1 KGHSH and CDR2 LQKENI. The CDR3 bases are TGTGCCAGCTCCCCGGGGATAAACACTGAAGCTTTCTTT. Its protein product is CASSPGINTEAFF. Full variable domain (rest looked up from reference TRBV18 and TRBJ1-1): NAGVMQNPRHLVRRRGQEARLRCSPMKGHSHVYWYRQLPEEGLKFMVYLQKENIIDESGMPKERFSAEFPKEGPSILRIQQVVRGDSAAYFCASSPGINTEAFFGQGTRLTVV.